The sequence of this TCR beta chain was determined in a study of human T cells and chemical hapten exposure. For the study at large: Donors were sensitized with 2% DPC on the upper inner arm. TCR yields per sample varied mostly from small pooled library volume differences.

Individual cDNA molecules each carried unique molecular identifiers attached by the library. TCRdb re-analysed the RACE reads in MiXCR, keeping a single row per CDR3 protein. The sample has 85,000 to 90,000 distinct CDR3 sequences, 9.6% seen once. Described time point: pre-sensitization, week 0. The treatment was: therapeutic diphenylcyclopropenone sensitization with weekly scalp DPC. Study-wide findings and caveats: Having alopecia, donors may respond immunologically unlike healthy people.

In its sample, this clonotype was seen a few times. What it recognizes is unknown. The CDR3 length is 15 residues. The V and J ends lost 2 bases and 2 bases respectively, with 9 bases between them. Germline V lookup: CDR1 SEHNR, CDR2 FQNEAQ (reference sequence). This TCR came from a middle-aged woman with alopecia areata. Some clones in this sample may be carry-over from other donors' samples. This specimen consisted of whole blood, obtained in connection with sensitization to the hapten diphenylcyclopropenone (DPC). The chain joins TRBV7-9 to TRBJ2-2, with D perhaps TRBD2 (5 bases). The CDR3 loop is CASSLRTFNTGELFF. For the CDR3, the DNA is TGTGCCAGCAGCTTAAGGACTTTTAACACCGGGGAGCTGTTTTTT.